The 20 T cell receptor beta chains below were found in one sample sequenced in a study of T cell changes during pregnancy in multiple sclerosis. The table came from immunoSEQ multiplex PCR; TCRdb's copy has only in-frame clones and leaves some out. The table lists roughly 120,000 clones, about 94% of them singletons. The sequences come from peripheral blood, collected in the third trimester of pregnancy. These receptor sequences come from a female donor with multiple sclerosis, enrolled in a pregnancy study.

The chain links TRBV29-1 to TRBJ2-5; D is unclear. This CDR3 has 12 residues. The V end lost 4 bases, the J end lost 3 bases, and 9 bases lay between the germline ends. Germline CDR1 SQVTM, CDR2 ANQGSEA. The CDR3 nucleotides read TGCAGCGTTGTATTAGTGGAAGAGACCCAGTACTTC. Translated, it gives CSVVLVEETQYF.

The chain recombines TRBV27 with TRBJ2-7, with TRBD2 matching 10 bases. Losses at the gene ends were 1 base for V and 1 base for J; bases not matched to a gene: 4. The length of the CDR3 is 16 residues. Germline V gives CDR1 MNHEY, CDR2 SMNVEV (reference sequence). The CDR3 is CASSLLASGRSYEQYF. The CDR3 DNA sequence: TGTGCCAGCAGTTTATTGGCTAGCGGGAGATCCTACGAGCAGTACTTC.

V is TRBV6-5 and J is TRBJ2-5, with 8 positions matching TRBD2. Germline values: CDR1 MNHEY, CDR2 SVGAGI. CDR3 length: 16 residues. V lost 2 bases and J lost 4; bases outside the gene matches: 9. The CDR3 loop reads CASSYTSGGARETQYF. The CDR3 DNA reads TGTGCCAGCAGTTACACGTCCGGGGGGGCCCGAGAGACCCAGTACTTC.

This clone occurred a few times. Here the CDR3 DNA reads TGTGCCAGCAGTGTGACAGGGCATGGCTACACCTTC. Translation gives CASSVTGHGYTF. This rearrangement joins TRBV28 to TRBJ1-2; 7 nucleotides line up with TRBD1. The CDR3 covers 12 residues. Germline values: CDR1 MDHEN, CDR2 SYDVKM. Trimming took 5 bases from V and 6 from J; bases not matched to a gene: 3.

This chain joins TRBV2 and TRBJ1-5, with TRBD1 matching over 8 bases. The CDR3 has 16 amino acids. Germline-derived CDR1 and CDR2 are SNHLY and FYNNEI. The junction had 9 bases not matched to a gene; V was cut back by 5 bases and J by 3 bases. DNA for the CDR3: TGTGCCAGCAGTTCCGGGAGACAGGGGCCCAATCAGCCCCAGCATTTT. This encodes CASSSGRQGPNQPQHF.

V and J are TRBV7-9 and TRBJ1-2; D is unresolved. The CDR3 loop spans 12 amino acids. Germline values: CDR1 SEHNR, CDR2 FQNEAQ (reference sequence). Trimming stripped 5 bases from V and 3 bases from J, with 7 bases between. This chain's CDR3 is CASSLNYYGYTF. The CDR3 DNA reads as TGTGCCAGCAGCCTCAACTACTATGGCTACACCTTC.

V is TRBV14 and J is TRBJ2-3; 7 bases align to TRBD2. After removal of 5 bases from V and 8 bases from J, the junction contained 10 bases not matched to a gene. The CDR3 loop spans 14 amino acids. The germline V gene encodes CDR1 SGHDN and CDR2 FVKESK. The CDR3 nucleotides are TGTGCCAGCAGCGACTTCTGGGGAGGGGCTACGCAGTATTTT. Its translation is CASSDFWGGATQYF.

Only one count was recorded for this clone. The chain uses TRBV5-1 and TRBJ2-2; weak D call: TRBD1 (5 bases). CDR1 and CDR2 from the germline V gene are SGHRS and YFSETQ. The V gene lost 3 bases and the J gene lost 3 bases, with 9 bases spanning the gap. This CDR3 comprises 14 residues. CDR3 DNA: TGCGCCAGCAGCTATGGGGCAGACACCGGGGAGCTGTTTTTT. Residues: CASSYGADTGELFF.

The CDR3 is CASSLPLSHTGELFF. DNA of the CDR3: TGTGCCAGCAGTTTACCCCTATCCCACACCGGGGAGCTGTTTTTT. The J gene is TRBJ2-2, the V gene TRBV28, with unresolved D. Trimming took off 2 bases at V and 3 bases at J, with 10 bases between the two ends. The germline CDR1 and CDR2 sequences are MDHEN and SYDVKM. The CDR3 totals 15 residues.

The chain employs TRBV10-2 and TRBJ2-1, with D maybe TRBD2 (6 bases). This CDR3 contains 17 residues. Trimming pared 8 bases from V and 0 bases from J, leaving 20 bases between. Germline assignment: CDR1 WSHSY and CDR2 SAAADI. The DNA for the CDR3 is TGCGCCAGCTCGACCCCCGGGACTTACGGCTCCTACAATGAGCAGTTCTTC. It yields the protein CASSTPGTYGSYNEQFF.

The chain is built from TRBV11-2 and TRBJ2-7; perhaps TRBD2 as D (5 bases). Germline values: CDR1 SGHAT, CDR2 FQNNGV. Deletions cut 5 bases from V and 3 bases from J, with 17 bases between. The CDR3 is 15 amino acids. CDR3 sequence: CASSRTDGRGYEQYF. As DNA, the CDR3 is TGTGCCAGCAGCCGGACGGACGGCCGGGGCTACGAGCAGTACTTC. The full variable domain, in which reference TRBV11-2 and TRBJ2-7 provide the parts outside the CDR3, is EAGVAQSPRYKIIEKRQSVAFWCNPISGHATLYWYQQILGQGPKLLIQFQNNGVVDDSQLPKDRFSAERLKGVDSTLKIQPAKLEDSAVYLCASSRTDGRGYEQYFGPGTRLTVT.

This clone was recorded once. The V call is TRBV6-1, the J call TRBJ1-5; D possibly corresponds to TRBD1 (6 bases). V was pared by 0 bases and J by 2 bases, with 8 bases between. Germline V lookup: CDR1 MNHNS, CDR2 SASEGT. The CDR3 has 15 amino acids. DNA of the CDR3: TGTGCCAGCAGTGAAGCAGGGGGAGGCAATCAGCCCCAGCATTTT. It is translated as CASSEAGGGNQPQHF.

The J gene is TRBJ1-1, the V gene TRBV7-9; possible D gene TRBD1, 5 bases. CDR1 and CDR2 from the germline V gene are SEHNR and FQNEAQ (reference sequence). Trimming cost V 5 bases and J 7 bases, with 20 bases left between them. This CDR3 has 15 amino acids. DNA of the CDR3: TGTGCCAGCAGCGGATCCGGGACTGCCTCCGTTGAAGCTTTCTTT. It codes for CASSGSGTASVEAFF.

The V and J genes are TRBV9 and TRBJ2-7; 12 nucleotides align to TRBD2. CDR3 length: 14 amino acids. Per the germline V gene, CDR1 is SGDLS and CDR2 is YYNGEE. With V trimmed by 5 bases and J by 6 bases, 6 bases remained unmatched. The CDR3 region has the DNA TGTGCCAGCAGTCGGGGACTAGCGGGCGTCGAGCAGTACTTC. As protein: CASSRGLAGVEQYF.

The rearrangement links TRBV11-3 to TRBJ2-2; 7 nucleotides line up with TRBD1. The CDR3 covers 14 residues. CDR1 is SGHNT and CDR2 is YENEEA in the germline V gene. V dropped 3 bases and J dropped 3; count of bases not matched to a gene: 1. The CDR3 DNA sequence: TGTGCCAGCAGCTTCCAGGGGGACACCGGGGAGCTGTTTTTT. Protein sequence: CASSFQGDTGELFF.

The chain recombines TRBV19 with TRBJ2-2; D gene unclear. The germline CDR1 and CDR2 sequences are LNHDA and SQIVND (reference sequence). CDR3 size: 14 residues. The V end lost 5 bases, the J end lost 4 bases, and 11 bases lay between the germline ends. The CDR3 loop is CASSQAPSTGELFF. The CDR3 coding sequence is TGTGCCAGTAGTCAGGCCCCGAGCACCGGGGAGCTGTTTTTT.

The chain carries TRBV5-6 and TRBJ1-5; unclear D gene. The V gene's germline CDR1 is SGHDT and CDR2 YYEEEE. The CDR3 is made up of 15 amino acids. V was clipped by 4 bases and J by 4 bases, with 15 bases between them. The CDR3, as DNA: TGTGCCAGCAGCCTTAGGGCGGGAAGAAATCAGCCCCAGCATTTT. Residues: CASSLRAGRNQPQHF.

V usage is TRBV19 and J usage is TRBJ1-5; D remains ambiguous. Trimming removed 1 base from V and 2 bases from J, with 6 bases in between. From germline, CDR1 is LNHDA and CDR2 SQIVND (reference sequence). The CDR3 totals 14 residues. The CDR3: CASSIVPGNQPQHF. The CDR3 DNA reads TGTGCCAGTAGTATAGTCCCCGGCAATCAGCCCCAGCATTTT.

The CDR3 region is CASSLGSGDGLNTIYF. The DNA for the CDR3 is TGTGCCAGCAGCTTAGGGTCGGGGGACGGCTTAAACACCATATATTTT. The rearrangement joins TRBV7-9 to TRBJ1-3; D is possibly TRBD1 (5 bases). The length of the CDR3 is 16 residues. Germline V gene lookup returns CDR1 SEHNR and CDR2 FQNEAQ (reference sequence). Between the trimmed V and J ends, which lost 1 base and 6 bases, there was a span of 16 bases.

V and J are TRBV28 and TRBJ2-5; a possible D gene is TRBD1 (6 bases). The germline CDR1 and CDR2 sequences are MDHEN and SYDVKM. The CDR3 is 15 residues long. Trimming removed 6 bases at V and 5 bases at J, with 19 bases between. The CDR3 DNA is TGTGCCAGCAGCCTTCGGGCAGGGGCCAGGGAGACCCAGTACTTC. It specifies CASSLRAGARETQYF.